This T cell receptor (beta chain) was captured in a study of T cell clones after liver transplantation. Across the study: TCRbeta sequencing after a pre-transplant mixed lymphocyte reaction identified graft-donor-reactive clones, later tracked in post-transplant blood. Until 12-24 months post-transplant, subjects got standard immunosuppression and no induction.

Sequencing used immunoSEQ multiplex PCR; TCRdb keeps in-frame clones, though not all of them. The profile shows tens of thousands of clones, 70% of them singletons. This CDR3 spans 14 amino acids. Trimming removed 2 bases from V and 3 bases from J, with 10 bases in between. Germline loops: CDR1 SNHLY, CDR2 FYNNEI. This specimen was CD4+ T cells from blood, taken at the roughly 15-month timepoint. The rearrangement links TRBV2 to TRBJ2-5, with D perhaps matching TRBD2 (5 bases). This clonotype was obtained from a human patient who received a liver transplant. These T cells may partly come from the graft donor. The CDR3 DNA follows: TGTGCCAGCAGTGAAAGGGCGGGTAAAGAGACCCAGTACTTC. The encoded protein is CASSERAGKETQYF. Based on the CDR3 plus reference TRBV2 and TRBJ2-5, the full variable domain is EPEVTQTPSHQVTQMGQEVILRCVPISNHLYFYWYRQILGQKVEFLVSFYNNEISEKSEIFDDQFSVERPDGSNFTLKIRSTKLEDSAMYFCASSERAGKETQYFGPGTRLLVL.